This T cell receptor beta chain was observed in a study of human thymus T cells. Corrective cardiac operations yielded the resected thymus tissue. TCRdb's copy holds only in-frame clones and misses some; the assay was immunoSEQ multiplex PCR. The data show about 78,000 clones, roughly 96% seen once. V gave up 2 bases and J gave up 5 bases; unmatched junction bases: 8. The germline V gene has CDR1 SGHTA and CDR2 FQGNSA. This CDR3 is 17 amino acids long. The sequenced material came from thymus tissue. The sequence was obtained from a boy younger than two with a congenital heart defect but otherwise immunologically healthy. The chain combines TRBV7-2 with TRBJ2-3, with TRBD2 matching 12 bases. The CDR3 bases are TGTGCCAGCAGCTTACCGACTAGCGGGAGCACGGGAGATACGCAGTATTTT. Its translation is CASSLPTSGSTGDTQYF. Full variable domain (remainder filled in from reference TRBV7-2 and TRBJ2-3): GAGVSQSPSNKVTEKGKDVELRCDPISGHTALYWYRQSLGQGLEFLIYFQGNSAPDKSGLPSDRFSAERTGGSVSTLTIQRTQQEDSAVYLCASSLPTSGSTGDTQYFGPGTRLTVL.